A single T cell receptor (beta chain) is shown here with its context. This sample was taken from a study of blood T cell repertoires in COVID-19. J lost 5 bases, V lost 1 base, and 6 bases had no gene match. Germline V gene data show CDR1 as SGDLS and CDR2 as YYNGEE. This CDR3 spans 14 amino acids. How the authors handled the data: Nucleated cell number was recorded as an estimate derived from reference gene primer amplification. Profiling relied on immunoSEQ multiplex PCR, and the TCRdb table lists in-frame clones only, not all of them. V and J calls and clone size are those listed in that table; D and trimming were worked out from the DNA. The table records about 270,000 clones, 83% of them present only once.

The genes are TRBV9 and TRBJ2-7, with 7 nucleotides matching TRBD1. Sequenced input: peripheral blood. The sequence was obtained from a woman between 45 and 65 years old who had recovered from COVID-19. The CDR3 loop reads CASSVRQGWDEQYF. CDR3 coding DNA: TGTGCCAGCAGCGTACGACAGGGTTGGGACGAGCAGTACTTC.